The clone carrying this T cell receptor beta chain was picked up one time. The data were obtained in a study of T cell changes during pregnancy in multiple sclerosis. Sequenced by immunoSEQ multiplex PCR; TCRdb stores in-frame clones only, minus some. Of 88,000 or so clones detected, about 92% appear once; the ten largest clones hold 2.6%. This CDR3 region has 13 residues. Germline V gene data show CDR1 as SGHVS and CDR2 as FNYEAQ. V lost 5 bases to trimming and J lost 5 bases, with 10 bases between them. The clonotype comes from a female donor with multiple sclerosis, enrolled in a pregnancy study. Sequencing used peripheral blood, obtained before pregnancy. The V and J genes are TRBV7-6 and TRBJ1-5; D ambiguous. This CDR3 is CASSLGEYQPQHF. The CDR3 nucleotides read TGTGCCAGCAGCCTCGGAGAATATCAGCCCCAGCATTTT.